This T cell receptor beta chain was identified in a study of blood T cells in healthy people across ages. Across the study: When template switching was applied, about one barcoded beta molecule was captured per two T cells.

Primed by a sample-barcoded 5' primer and a J-beta primer mix, a second PCR proceeded for about 6 to 11 cycles. TCRdb reanalysed the 5' RACE reads using MiXCR and keeps one entry per CDR3 protein. Of about 2 million distinct CDR3 sequences in the sample, around half are singletons; the top ten hold less than 2.5%. The CDR3 is 19 residues long. J lost 4 bases, V lost 0 bases, and 12 bases had no gene match. CDR1 is LGHNA and CDR2 is YSLEER in the germline V gene. The clonotype was recovered from a woman in her thirties or forties in good health. This rearrangement joins TRBV4-3 to TRBJ2-5; 12 nucleotides line up with TRBD2. Material: blood. The CDR3 DNA reads TGCGCCAGCAGCCAAGAAGCCGTACTGGGACTAGCGGGCGGAGAGACCCAGTACTTC. Translating it yields CASSQEAVLGLAGGETQYF.